This passage covers 5 T cell receptor beta chains from one sample sequenced in a study of control samples from healthy donors and cancer patients. Assay: immunoSEQ multiplex PCR; the TCRdb copy retains only in-frame clones and omits some. Counted here are approximately 94,000 clones, about 90% occurring once; the ten biggest clones make up over 15%. Sequenced material: blood. These receptors all come from a woman between 50 and 59 years old in good health.

The V gene is TRBV7-9, the J gene TRBJ1-5; no definite D call. The CDR3 runs to 16 residues. V shed 5 bases and J shed 4 bases, with 18 bases lying between them. Looked up from germline, CDR1 is SEHNR and CDR2 is FQNEAQ (reference sequence). The CDR3 sequence is CASSPSYGKGNQPQHF. CDR3 DNA sequence: TGTGCCAGCAGCCCCAGCTACGGGAAAGGGAATCAGCCCCAGCATTTT.

The V and J genes are TRBV27 and TRBJ1-2; D possibly corresponds to TRBD1 (5 bases). Deletions cut 8 bases from V and 4 bases from J, with 20 bases between. This CDR3 has 15 residues. In germline, CDR1 is MNHEY, CDR2 SMNVEV (reference sequence). The CDR3 bases are TGTGCCAGCGGTTGGGGCAGTAAAGGCCTCTATGGCTACACCTTC. This gives the protein CASGWGSKGLYGYTF.

The sample holds one count of this clone. The chain is built from TRBV5-8 and TRBJ2-4; the D gene is possibly TRBD2 (6 bases). Deletions cut 3 bases from V and 2 bases from J, with 15 bases between. This CDR3 comprises 16 residues. Per germline, CDR1 SGHTS and CDR2 YDEGEE. Written as DNA, the CDR3 is TGTGCCAGCAGCTGGTCGGACGGGAGAACCAAAAACATTCAGTACTTC. It yields the protein CASSWSDGRTKNIQYF.

This clone came up once. V usage is TRBV5-1 and J usage is TRBJ1-4; D unclear. Germline values: CDR1 SGHRS, CDR2 YFSETQ. The CDR3 contains 14 residues. The V end was cut by 2 bases, the J end by 3 bases, with 8 bases between. For the CDR3, the DNA is TGCGCCAGCAGCTTTTCCACTTCTAATGAAAAACTGTTTTTT. Protein product: CASSFSTSNEKLFF.

This chain joins TRBV7-9 and TRBJ1-1, with a possible D match to TRBD1 (5 bases). Trimming shortened V by 5 bases and J by 0 bases, and 16 bases separated the two germline ends. The CDR3 spans 16 residues. Germline V gives CDR1 SEHNR, CDR2 FQNEAQ (reference sequence). In DNA form, the CDR3 reads TGTGCCAGCAGCGCCCCGGGGGTCCTCATGAACACTGAAGCTTTCTTT. Protein sequence: CASSAPGVLMNTEAFF.